This T cell receptor (beta chain) was obtained from a study of shared clonotypes between healthy human individuals. Study at large: Plates per donor: three CD4 naive, three CD4 memory, two CD8 naive, one CD8 memory. General observations from the study: Only a few donors were included, so the genetic and exposure-history diversity represented was limited.

The CDR3 totals 12 residues. Germline CDR1 is MNHEY and CDR2 is SVGAGI. V was shortened by 6 bases and J by 4 bases, with 10 bases between the two germline ends. When replicate PCRs were run on sorted subsets, they used about 200 ng DNA, some 33,000 T cell genomes. The method was immunoSEQ multiplex PCR; TCRdb's version includes in-frame clones alone and lacks a portion of them. The sample consists of some 2,400,000 clones, more than 90% of them appearing once. A word on this clone: What it recognizes is unknown.

Naive CD45RA+ and memory CD45RA-negative subsets were split from CD4+ cells. This chain links TRBV6-5 with TRBJ2-7; D gene uncertain. Sequencing was carried out using naive CD4+ T cells sorted from blood. This sample's subset: CD45RA+ positively selected. This TCR derives from a man between 18 and 35 years old in good health. The CDR3 protein is CASSRSIYEQYF. The CDR3, as DNA: TGTGCCAGCAGCAGGAGTATTTACGAGCAGTACTTC.